The subject of this entry is one T cell receptor (beta chain). The data were obtained in a study of blood T cell repertoires in COVID-19. Study-wide context: Whether acute or convalescent, the COVID-19 samples came from the United States, Italy and Spain. PBMCs, B-cell-depleted T cells, or T cells provided the cDNA or gDNA that made up the material.

The V segment lost 4 bases and the J segment 8 bases; nucleotides outside the gene matches: 17. Germline CDR1 MNHEY, CDR2 SVGEGT. The CDR3 loop spans 17 amino acids. Clones were read by immunoSEQ multiplex PCR, and TCRdb kept only the in-frame ones, dropping some. In the table there are 150,000 or so clones, 84% of which are singletons. The sequence came from a man in his forties who had recovered from COVID-19. The specimen sequenced was peripheral blood. The chain is built from TRBV6-2 or TRBV6-3 and TRBJ2-1; TRBD1 agrees at 7 bases. The CDR3 DNA follows: TGTGCCAGCAGTTTTCATTATGGACAGGTTAATTGGGATGAGCAGTTCTTC. This sequence encodes CASSFHYGQVNWDEQFF.